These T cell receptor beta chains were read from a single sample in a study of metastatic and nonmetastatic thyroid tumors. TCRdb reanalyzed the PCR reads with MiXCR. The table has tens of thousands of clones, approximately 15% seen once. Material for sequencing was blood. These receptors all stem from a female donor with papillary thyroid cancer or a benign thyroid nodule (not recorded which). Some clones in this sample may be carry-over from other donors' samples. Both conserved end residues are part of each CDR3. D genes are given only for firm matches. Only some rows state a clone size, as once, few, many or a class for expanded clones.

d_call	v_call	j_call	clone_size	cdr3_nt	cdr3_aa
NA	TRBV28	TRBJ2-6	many	TGTGCCAGCAGTTCACGGGACATCTCTGGGGCCAACGTCCTGACTTTC	CASSSRDISGANVLTF
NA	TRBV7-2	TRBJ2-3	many	TGTGCCAGCAGCTCGGGACAACCAGATACGCAGTATTTT	CASSSGQPDTQYF
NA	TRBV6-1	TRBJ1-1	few	TGTGCCAGCAGTGAAAAAGCAGTGGACGGGAACACTGAATCTTTCTTT	CASSEKAVDGNTESFF
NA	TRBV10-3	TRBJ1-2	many	TGTGCCATCAGTCAGAAAGGGGGATATGGCTACACCTTC	CAISQKGGYGYTF
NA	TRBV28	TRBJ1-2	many	TGTGCCAGCAGCTCGCCCCCGGTGGGTCTCTATGGCTACACCTTC	CASSSPPVGLYGYTF
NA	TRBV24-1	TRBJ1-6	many	NA	CATSVPAWPLHF
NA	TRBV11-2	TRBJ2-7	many	TGTGCCAGCAGCCAACGGACCTCGAAGTACTTC	CASSQRTSKYF
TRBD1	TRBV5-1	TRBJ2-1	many	TGCGCCAGCAGCAGGGGGCAAGGGTCTGGCTACAATGAGCAGTTCTTC	CASSRGQGSGYNEQFF
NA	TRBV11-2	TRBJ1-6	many	TGTGCCAGCAGCTTAGCCGGACAGCAACTCCACTTT	CASSLAGQQLHF
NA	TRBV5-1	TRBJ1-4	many	TGCGCCAGCAGTTCTGACAGCTCTTATGAAAAACTGTTTTTT	CASSSDSSYEKLFF
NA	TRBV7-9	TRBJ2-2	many	TGTGCCAGCAGCTTAGAGGCTGGCCTGCCCACCGGGGAGCTGTTTTTT	CASSLEAGLPTGELFF
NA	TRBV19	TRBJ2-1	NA	TGTGCCAGTAGTAGCCGGTACAGTACTTATGAGCAGTTCTTC	CASSSRYSTYEQFF
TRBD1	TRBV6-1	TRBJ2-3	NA	TGTGCCATCAAGTACGGGACAGACACAGATACGCAGTATTTT	CAIKYGTDTDTQYF
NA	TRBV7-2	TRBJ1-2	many	TGTGCCAGCAGCCTCGGACGGACCTATGGCTACACCTTC	CASSLGRTYGYTF
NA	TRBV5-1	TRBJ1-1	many	TGCGCCAGCAGCTTGGTGGGGGTTAGCACTGAAGCTTTCTTT	CASSLVGVSTEAFF
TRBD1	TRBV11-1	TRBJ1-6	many	TGTGCCAGCAGCTTACTAACAGGGGGTGAGGGCCTCCACTTT	CASSLLTGGEGLHF
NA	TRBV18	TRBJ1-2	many	TGTGCCAGCTCACCTTCAGGGTCGGGCTATGGCTACACCTTC	CASSPSGSGYGYTF
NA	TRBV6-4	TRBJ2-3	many	TGTGCCAGCAAAACGATATCTAGTTCCTATACGCAGTATTTT	CASKTISSSYTQYF
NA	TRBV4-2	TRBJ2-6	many	TGTGCCAGCAGCCCAGAACTTCAGGCTGGGGCCAACGTCCTGACTTTC	CASSPELQAGANVLTF
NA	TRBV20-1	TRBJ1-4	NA	TGCAGTGCTAGACCCACCCTCGGGGGGGGTGGAAAACTGTTTTTT	CSARPTLGGGGKLFF
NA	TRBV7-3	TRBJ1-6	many	TGTGCCAGCAGCTTAAGTCCCCCAGGGGAGTCACCCCTCCACTTT	CASSLSPPGESPLHF
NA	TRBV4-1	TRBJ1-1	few	TGCGCCAGCAGCTACCGGGATCAGGACACTGAAGCTTTCTTT	CASSYRDQDTEAFF
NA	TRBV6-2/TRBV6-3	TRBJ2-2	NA	TGTGCCAGCAGTTCCTTAGGCCCTAAAGGGGGCGGGGAGCTGTTTTTT	CASSSLGPKGGGELFF
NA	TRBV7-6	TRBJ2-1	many	TGTGCCCGCCCAGGGGGGGGGTTTTACAATGAGCAGTTCTTC	CARPGGGFYNEQFF
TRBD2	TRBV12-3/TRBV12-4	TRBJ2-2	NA	TGTGCCAGCAGTTATCGGGGGGGAACCGAGGAGCTGTTCTTT	CASSYRGGTEELFF
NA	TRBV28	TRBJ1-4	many	TGTGCCAGCAGAAGGCGGGAAATGGGTTTTGAAAAACTGTTTTTT	CASRRREMGFEKLFF
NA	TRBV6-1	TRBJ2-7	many	TGTGCCAGCAGTCCTTCCCTTGAGGGGGACGAGCAGTACTTC	CASSPSLEGDEQYF
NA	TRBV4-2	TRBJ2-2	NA	TGTGCCACCGGAGCGGCGGGTACCCGAATTCGGAACACCGGGGAGCTGTTTTTT	CATGAAGTRIRNTGELFF
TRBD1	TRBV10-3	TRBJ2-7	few	TGTGCCATCAGCCTCCGGGACAGGCGATACTACGAGCAGTACTTC	CAISLRDRRYYEQYF
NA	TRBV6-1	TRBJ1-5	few	TGTGCCAGCAGGTGCGTGGGCAATCATCCCCAGCATTTT	CASRCVGNHPQHF
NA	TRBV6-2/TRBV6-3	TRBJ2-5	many	TGTGCCAGCAGTCGCGACATCCAAGAGACCCAGTACTTC	CASSRDIQETQYF
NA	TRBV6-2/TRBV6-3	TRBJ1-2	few	TGTGCCAGCAGTCAGGGGCAAGTTAACTATGGCTACACCTTC	CASSQGQVNYGYTF
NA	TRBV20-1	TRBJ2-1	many	TGCAGTGCTAGGGCCCGGTACAATGAGCAGTTCTTC	CSARARYNEQFF
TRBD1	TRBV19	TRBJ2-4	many	TGTGCCAGTAGTAAACAGGGACAGCTAGCCAAAAACATTCAGTACTTC	CASSKQGQLAKNIQYF
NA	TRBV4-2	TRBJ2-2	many	TGTGCCAGCAGCCAAGAGAAGAACACCGGGGAGCTGTTTTTT	CASSQEKNTGELFF
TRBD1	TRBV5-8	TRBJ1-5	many	TGTGCCAGCAGCCAGGGACAGCACCTAATTAATCAGCCCCAGCATTTT	CASSQGQHLINQPQHF
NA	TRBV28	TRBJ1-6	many	TGTGCCAGCAAGAGGGGTCCGTATAATTCACCCCTCCACTTT	CASKRGPYNSPLHF
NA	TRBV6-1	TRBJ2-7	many	TGTGCCAGCAGTGAACTGGGATTGAGCTCCTACGAGCAGTACTTC	CASSELGLSSYEQYF